Each of the 21 T cell receptor beta chains below was sequenced from the same sample in a study of chemoradiotherapy in HPV16-positive cancers. Profiled with immunoSEQ multiplex PCR; TCRdb holds only in-frame clones, not every one. Of 2,800 or so clones in the sample, about 87% were seen once. The specimen was tumor tissue, collected from a patient who underwent chemoradiotherapy. These receptor sequences come from a human donor with HPV-associated anogenital cancer.

This clone was seen a few times. This rearrangement joins TRBV28 to TRBJ1-5, with D perhaps TRBD1 (5 bases). Germline V gene sequence: CDR1 MDHEN, CDR2 SYDVKM. Trimming left V 3 bases short and J 6 bases short, with 6 bases between. The CDR3 is 12 residues long. The CDR3 protein is CASSFQGQPQHF. The CDR3 DNA follows: TGTGCCAGCAGTTTTCAGGGTCAGCCCCAGCATTTT.

The V gene is TRBV10-3, the J gene TRBJ2-5; 9 bases match TRBD2. The germline CDR1 and CDR2 sequences are ENHRY and SYGVKD. This CDR3 is 17 amino acids long. V lost 3 bases, J lost 2 bases, and 10 bases stayed unmatched. The CDR3 DNA follows: TGTGCCATCAGTGAAGAGTCGGTAGCGGGAGCTCAAGAGACCCAGTACTTC. Protein sequence: CAISEESVAGAQETQYF.

The chain joins TRBV18 to TRBJ1-2; D is undetermined. Trimming took off 4 bases at V and 6 bases at J, with 12 bases between the two ends. The CDR3 is 13 residues long. Per the germline V gene, CDR1 is KGHSH and CDR2 is LQKENI. CDR3 protein: CASSLLEGNGYTF. The CDR3, as DNA: TGTGCCAGCTCACTGCTGGAAGGGAATGGCTACACCTTC.

The CDR3 is CASSLVMASGLYEQFF. The CDR3 DNA is TGCGCCAGCAGCTTGGTTATGGCTAGCGGTCTCTATGAGCAGTTCTTC. The V call is TRBV5-1, the J call TRBJ2-1, with TRBD2 matching over 7 bases. V was pared by 0 bases and J by 8 bases, with 11 bases of the junction left unmatched. CDR3 length: 16 amino acids. Germline V gives CDR1 SGHRS, CDR2 YFSETQ.

The V gene is TRBV19, the J gene TRBJ1-2, with 8 bases aligning to TRBD1. The CDR3 loop spans 13 amino acids. Germline lookup yields CDR1 LNHDA and CDR2 SQIVND (reference sequence). V trimming: 3 bases; J trimming: 3 bases; junction bases outside the gene matches: 0. The CDR3 sequence is CASSMDRDYGYTF. CDR3 bases: TGTGCCAGTAGTATGGACAGGGACTATGGCTACACCTTC.

This chain joins TRBV11-2 and TRBJ2-7; 8 bases are a match to TRBD1. In germline, CDR1 is SGHAT, CDR2 FQNNGV. This CDR3 contains 15 residues. J lost 3 bases, V lost 5 bases, and 9 bases had no gene match. In DNA, the CDR3 is TGTGCCAGCAGCGATACACGGACAGGGAACTACGAGCAGTACTTC. Amino acids: CASSDTRTGNYEQYF.

This rearrangement joins TRBV7-8 to TRBJ1-2; D call uncertain. This CDR3 region has 15 residues. Germline CDR1 SGHVS, CDR2 FQNEAQ. V was pared by 3 bases and J by 8 bases, with 19 bases between. The CDR3 loop reads CASSFRNNRPAGYTF. In nucleotides, the CDR3 is TGTGCCAGCAGCTTTAGGAATAACCGCCCGGCGGGCTACACCTTC. Supplemented by reference TRBV7-8 and TRBJ1-2, the full variable domain reads GAGVSQSPRYKVAKRGQDVALRCDPISGHVSLFWYQQALGQGPEFLTYFQNEAQLDKSGLPSDRFFAERPEGSVSTLKIQRTQQEDSAVYLCASSFRNNRPAGYTFGSGTRLTVV.

The genes are TRBV2 and TRBJ1-4, with 11 bases aligning to TRBD1. CDR3 length equals 15 residues. Per the germline V gene, CDR1 is SNHLY and CDR2 is FYNNEI. The J segment lost 8 bases and the V segment lost 8 bases, leaving 10 bases of the junction unmatched. CDR3 in DNA: TGTGCCAGCCAACGGGACAGGGGGGCAGTCGAAAAACTGTTTTTT. Translated, it gives CASQRDRGAVEKLFF.

The gene calls are TRBV6-8 and TRBJ2-7; 13 nucleotides align to TRBD2. CDR1 and CDR2 (germline): MNHGY, SAAAGT. This CDR3 has 17 residues. Trimming at V came to 4 bases and at J to 4 bases, leaving 10 bases not matched to a gene. In DNA, the CDR3 is TGTGCCAGCAGTTGTACCTGGACTAGCGGGAGTGCATACGAGCAGTACTTC. Protein: CASSCTWTSGSAYEQYF.

The chain employs TRBV19 and TRBJ1-1; TRBD1 aligns across 9 bases. Germline V gene sequence: CDR1 LNHDA, CDR2 SQIVND (reference sequence). The CDR3 consists of 15 residues. J lost 5 bases, V lost 4 bases, and 8 bases had no gene match. The CDR3 sequence: CASSTLDRGGTEAFF. The CDR3 nucleotides are TGTGCCAGTAGTACCTTAGACAGGGGGGGAACTGAAGCTTTCTTT. The full variable domain, in which reference TRBV19 and TRBJ1-1 provide the parts outside the CDR3, is DGGITQSPKYLFRKEGQNVTLSCEQNLNHDAMYWYRQDPGQGLRLIYYSQIVNDFQKGDIAEGYSVSREKKESFPLTVTSAQKNPTAFYLCASSTLDRGGTEAFFGQGTRLTVV.

This chain connects TRBV11-2 to TRBJ2-5, with D perhaps TRBD1 (5 bases). The CDR3 extends over 14 amino acids. V lost 5 bases, J lost 3 bases, and 13 bases lay in between. Looked up from germline, CDR1 is SGHAT and CDR2 is FQNNGV. The CDR3 spells CASSLGAYKETQYF. CDR3 in DNA: TGTGCCAGCAGCCTAGGGGCCTACAAAGAGACCCAGTACTTC.

The chain employs TRBV18 and TRBJ1-4, with D unclear. Germline lookup yields CDR1 KGHSH and CDR2 LQKENI. V lost 3 bases and J lost 0, with 11 bases in between. The CDR3 extends over 16 amino acids. The CDR3 DNA reads as TGTGCCAGCTCACCGATAGAAAGTTCAACTAATGAAAAACTGTTTTTT. It is translated as CASSPIESSTNEKLFF.

The CDR3 sequence is CASSWDSPYGYTF. The CDR3 DNA follows: TGCGCCAGCAGCTGGGACAGCCCCTATGGCTACACCTTC. The chain joins TRBV5-1 to TRBJ1-2, with 7 bases aligning to TRBD1. The CDR3 has 13 residues. Germline CDR1 and CDR2: SGHRS and YFSETQ. V dropped 3 bases and J dropped 4; count of bases not matched to a gene: 3.

The chain combines TRBV2 with TRBJ2-6; weak D call: TRBD1 (6 bases). The CDR3 runs 16 residues. The V gene lost 3 bases and the J gene lost 4 bases, with 13 bases spanning the gap. Germline V gene lookup returns CDR1 SNHLY and CDR2 FYNNEI. The CDR3 loop is CASSENRDPGANVLTF. CDR3 sequence (DNA): TGTGCCAGCAGTGAGAACAGGGATCCCGGGGCCAACGTCCTGACTTTC.

This clone came up a few times. The chain carries TRBV7-9 and TRBJ2-3; D is possibly TRBD1 or TRBD2 (5 bases each). Trimming removed 6 bases from V and 7 bases from J, with 20 bases in between. Per the germline V gene, CDR1 is SEHNR and CDR2 is FQNEAQ (reference sequence). The CDR3 runs to 15 residues. The CDR3: CASSDPGDLPHTQYF. The CDR3 DNA is TGTGCCAGCAGTGATCCTGGGGACCTCCCGCATACGCAGTATTTT. Based on the CDR3 plus reference TRBV7-9 and TRBJ2-3, the full variable domain is DTGVSQNPRHKITKRGQNVTFRCDPISEHNRLYWYRQTLGQGPEFLTYFQNEAQLEKSRLLSDRFSAERPKGSFSTLEIQRTEQGDSAMYLCASSDPGDLPHTQYFGPGTRLTVL.

V gene TRBV16 combines with J gene TRBJ2-1; D remains unclear. Germline V gene data show CDR1 as KGHSY and CDR2 as FQNENV. Trimming took 0 bases from V and 5 from J, leaving 8 bases between them. The CDR3 length is 14 residues. Here the CDR3 reads CASSQSLGDNEQFF. In nucleotides, the CDR3 is TGTGCCAGCAGCCAATCGCTAGGTGACAATGAGCAGTTCTTC.

This clone was detected only once. V gene TRBV21-1 combines with J gene TRBJ1-5. TRBV21-1 is a documented pseudogene. The CDR3 runs to 13 residues. CDR3 loop: CASSTAGGQPQHF. The CDR3 DNA reads TGTGCCAGCAGCACCGCGGGGGGTCAGCCCCAGCATTTT.

The V gene is TRBV2, the J gene TRBJ1-5; 8 nucleotides match TRBD1. V lost 5 bases and J lost 0; bases outside the gene matches: 9. The CDR3 is 17 amino acids. Looked up from germline, CDR1 is SNHLY and CDR2 is FYNNEI. CDR3 DNA: TGTGCCAGCAGTCTCGAGGGACAGGTTCTTAGCAATCAGCCCCAGCATTTT. It encodes CASSLEGQVLSNQPQHF.

DNA for the CDR3: TGTGCCTGGATCTTAAAAGGGTCACGGGACTATGGCTACACCTTC. This encodes CAWILKGSRDYGYTF. This chain connects TRBV30 to TRBJ1-2; no reliable D call. Per the germline V gene, CDR1 is GTSNPN and CDR2 is SVGIG (reference sequence). Trimming removed 4 bases at V and 3 bases at J, with 18 bases between. CDR3 length equals 15 residues.

The V and J genes are TRBV7-2 and TRBJ2-5; D ambiguous. Trimming removed 1 base at V and 3 bases at J, with 3 bases between. The germline V gene encodes CDR1 SGHTA and CDR2 FQGNSA. This CDR3 contains 12 residues. In nucleotides, the CDR3 is TGTGCCAGCAGCTTAGTGGAAGAGACCCAGTACTTC. This sequence encodes CASSLVEETQYF.

The chain couples TRBV6-1 to TRBJ1-6; unclear D gene. CDR3 length equals 14 residues. The germline CDR1 and CDR2 sequences are MNHNS and SASEGT. Trimming removed 5 bases at V and 11 bases at J, with 16 bases between. CDR3 amino acids: CASSTDGGRPPLHF. DNA of the CDR3: TGTGCCAGCAGTACGGACGGTGGCAGGCCACCCCTCCACTTT.